What follows describes a single T cell receptor beta chain. The antigen is unknown. The same CDR3 can be traced to other DNA sequences in this sample. Profiled with immunoSEQ multiplex PCR; TCRdb holds only in-frame clones, not every one. The repertoire includes about 560,000 clones, around 80% of them detected once, and about 12% sits in the top ten. The CDR3 has 14 residues. Germline V gene sequence: CDR1 GTSNPN, CDR2 SVGIG (reference sequence). J lost 3 bases, V lost 3 bases, and 4 bases had no gene match. The sample originates from a study of shared clonotypes between healthy human individuals. Whole-study results and caveats: Clonotype sharing among donors was thought likely to change with sequencing depth.

The sequence came from a woman between 40 and 50 years old in good health. Some clones in this sample may be carry-over from other donors' samples. The sample comprised PBMCs. The V gene is TRBV30, the J gene TRBJ2-5; 10 bases are shared with TRBD2. CDR3 amino acids: CAWSPGLAEETQYF. CDR3 bases: TGTGCCTGGAGCCCCGGACTAGCGGAAGAGACCCAGTACTTC. Supplemented by reference TRBV30 and TRBJ2-5, the full variable domain reads SQTIHQWPATLVQPVGSPLSLECTVEGTSNPNLYWYRQAAGRGLQLLFYSVGIGQISSEVPQNLSASRPQDRQFILSSKKLLLSDSGFYLCAWSPGLAEETQYFGPGTRLLVL.